These T cell receptor beta chains were read from a single sample in a study of blood T cell repertoires in COVID-19. Using immunoSEQ multiplex PCR, the repertoire was profiled, and TCRdb retains in-frame clones only, with some absent. Of roughly 210,000 clones listed, 88% are singletons. The sample was peripheral blood. These receptors all come from a man between 65 and 79 years old with acute or convalescent COVID-19. Both conserved end residues are trimmed from each CDR3.

j_call v_call cdr3_aa
TRBJ1-2 TRBV6-1 ASSDSGTGMDGYT
TRBJ2-1 TRBV6-2/TRBV6-3 ASSPRSGGPYNEQF
TRBJ1-2 TRBV7-9 ASSPPVVSPGHGYT
TRBJ1-1 TRBV6-5 ASSSDRGAF
TRBJ1-5 TRBV7-2 ASSLEAPGPGNQPQH
TRBJ1-1 TRBV6-5 ASIWGSGGTEAF
TRBJ2-5 TRBV2 ASRAWETQY
TRBJ2-7 TRBV4-2 ASSQDTSGRGQY
TRBJ1-2 TRBV14 ASSPQGGLRTANYGYT
TRBJ2-7 TRBV10-3 AISVAYEQY
TRBJ2-3 TRBV7-9 ASTKSGISTDTQY
TRBJ2-3 TRBV5-1 ASSLMWASTDTQY
TRBJ2-2 TRBV12-3/TRBV12-4 ASSGQSGELF
TRBJ1-2 TRBV30 AWSDPDRGYGYT
TRBJ2-2 TRBV7-3 ASSLMGSGSSGELF
TRBJ1-5 TRBV28 ASRKGTGGNQPQH
TRBJ1-4 TRBV19 ASNNGVINEKLF
TRBJ1-5 TRBV2 ASSRGQPQH
TRBJ2-2 TRBV9 ASSVALVTGELF
TRBJ2-7 TRBV7-2 ASSLVAGGFEQY
TRBJ1-6 TRBV19 ASSTGTVNSPLH
TRBJ1-1 TRBV7-2 ASSPQYGLETEAF
TRBJ2-1 TRBV5-1 ASSLVPSGYNEQF
TRBJ1-4 TRBV27 ASSLRSRDNEKLF
TRBJ2-1 TRBV9 ASSVSGSYNEQF
TRBJ2-7 TRBV20-1 SAPTRNGQY
TRBJ1-1 TRBV5-4 ASSSGGQNTEAF
TRBJ2-1 TRBV14 ASSQDRNGEQF
TRBJ2-5 TRBV7-7 ASSAAGTAQETQY
TRBJ2-7 TRBV5-6 ASSHGLAGSYEQY
TRBJ2-2 TRBV4-1 ASSQDVAGVPGELF
TRBJ1-1 TRBV7-9 ASSETPNTEAF
TRBJ2-7 TRBV2 ASSKGTSYYEQY
TRBJ2-1 TRBV19 ASRRAGLAGVDEQF
TRBJ2-1 TRBV11-2 ASSPPGLAEQF
TRBJ2-3 TRBV5-4 ASSVTSGGGDTQY
TRBJ2-5 TRBV6-5 ASSYSGRPETQY
TRBJ1-1 TRBV15 AASRDRLRGNTEAF
TRBJ2-1 TRBV24-1 ATSDTNSNEQF
TRBJ1-1 TRBV29-1 SAGGANTEAF